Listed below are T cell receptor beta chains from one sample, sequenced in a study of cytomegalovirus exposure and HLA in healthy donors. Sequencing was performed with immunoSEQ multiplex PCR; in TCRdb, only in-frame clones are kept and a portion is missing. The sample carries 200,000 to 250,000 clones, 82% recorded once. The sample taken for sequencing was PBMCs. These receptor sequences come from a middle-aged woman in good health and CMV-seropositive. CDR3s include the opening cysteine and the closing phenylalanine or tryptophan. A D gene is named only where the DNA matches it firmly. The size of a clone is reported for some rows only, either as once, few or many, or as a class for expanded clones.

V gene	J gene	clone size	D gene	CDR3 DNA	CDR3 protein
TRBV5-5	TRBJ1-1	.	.	TGTGCCAGCAGCTTTTCGGAGTACACTGAAGCTTTCTTT	CASSFSEYTEAFF
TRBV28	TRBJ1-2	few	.	TGTGCCAGCAGCCAAAGTCCGGACTATGGCTACACCTTC	CASSQSPDYGYTF
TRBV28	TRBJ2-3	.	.	TGTGCCAGCAGTTCGAGGGATACGCAGTATTTT	CASSSRDTQYF
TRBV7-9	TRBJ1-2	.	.	TGTGCCAGCAGCTTAGATTTCGGGACACAGACTAACTATGGCTACACCTTC	CASSLDFGTQTNYGYTF
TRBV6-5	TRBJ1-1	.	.	TGTGCCAGCAGGGTCGACATAGATAATGAAGCTTTCTTT	CASRVDIDNEAFF
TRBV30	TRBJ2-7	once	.	TGTGCCTGGAGTCCCGACCCGCGGGGCGAGCAGTACTTC	CAWSPDPRGEQYF
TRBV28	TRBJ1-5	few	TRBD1	TGTGCCAGCACCAACCCGGGACAGGGGATTCGTCAGCCCCAGCATTTT	CASTNPGQGIRQPQHF
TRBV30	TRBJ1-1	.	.	TGTGCCTGGAGTGGCCAGGGAAACACTGAAGCTTTCTTT	CAWSGQGNTEAFF
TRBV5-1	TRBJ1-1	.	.	TGCGCCAGCAGCTTGGCCGAGGTGGACACTGAAGCTTTCTTT	CASSLAEVDTEAFF
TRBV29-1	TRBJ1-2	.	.	TGCAGCGTTGACACGGTCGAGCCCTATGGCTACACCTTC	CSVDTVEPYGYTF
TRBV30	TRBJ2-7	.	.	TGTGCCTCGTCCCCCGCCAGTCCGGAGCAGTACTTC	CASSPASPEQYF
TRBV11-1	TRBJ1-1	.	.	TGTGCCAGCAGCTTAGGTTTGAGTGAAGCTTTCTTT	CASSLGLSEAFF